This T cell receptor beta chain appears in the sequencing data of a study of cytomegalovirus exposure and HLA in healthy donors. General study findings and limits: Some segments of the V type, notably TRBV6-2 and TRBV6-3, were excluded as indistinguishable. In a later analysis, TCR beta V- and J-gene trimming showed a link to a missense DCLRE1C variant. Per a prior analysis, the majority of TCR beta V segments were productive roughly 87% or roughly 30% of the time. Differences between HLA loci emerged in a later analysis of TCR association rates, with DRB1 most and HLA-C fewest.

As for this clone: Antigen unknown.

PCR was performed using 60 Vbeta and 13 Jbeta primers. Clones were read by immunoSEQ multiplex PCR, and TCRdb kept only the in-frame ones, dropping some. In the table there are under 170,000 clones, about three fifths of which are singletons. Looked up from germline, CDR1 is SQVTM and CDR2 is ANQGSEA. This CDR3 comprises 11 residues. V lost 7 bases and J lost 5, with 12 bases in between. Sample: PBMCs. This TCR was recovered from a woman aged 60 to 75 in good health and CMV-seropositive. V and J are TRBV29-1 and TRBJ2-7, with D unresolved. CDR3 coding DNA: TGCAGCGCCTCCATCAGTCACGAGCAGTACTTC. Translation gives CSASISHEQYF.